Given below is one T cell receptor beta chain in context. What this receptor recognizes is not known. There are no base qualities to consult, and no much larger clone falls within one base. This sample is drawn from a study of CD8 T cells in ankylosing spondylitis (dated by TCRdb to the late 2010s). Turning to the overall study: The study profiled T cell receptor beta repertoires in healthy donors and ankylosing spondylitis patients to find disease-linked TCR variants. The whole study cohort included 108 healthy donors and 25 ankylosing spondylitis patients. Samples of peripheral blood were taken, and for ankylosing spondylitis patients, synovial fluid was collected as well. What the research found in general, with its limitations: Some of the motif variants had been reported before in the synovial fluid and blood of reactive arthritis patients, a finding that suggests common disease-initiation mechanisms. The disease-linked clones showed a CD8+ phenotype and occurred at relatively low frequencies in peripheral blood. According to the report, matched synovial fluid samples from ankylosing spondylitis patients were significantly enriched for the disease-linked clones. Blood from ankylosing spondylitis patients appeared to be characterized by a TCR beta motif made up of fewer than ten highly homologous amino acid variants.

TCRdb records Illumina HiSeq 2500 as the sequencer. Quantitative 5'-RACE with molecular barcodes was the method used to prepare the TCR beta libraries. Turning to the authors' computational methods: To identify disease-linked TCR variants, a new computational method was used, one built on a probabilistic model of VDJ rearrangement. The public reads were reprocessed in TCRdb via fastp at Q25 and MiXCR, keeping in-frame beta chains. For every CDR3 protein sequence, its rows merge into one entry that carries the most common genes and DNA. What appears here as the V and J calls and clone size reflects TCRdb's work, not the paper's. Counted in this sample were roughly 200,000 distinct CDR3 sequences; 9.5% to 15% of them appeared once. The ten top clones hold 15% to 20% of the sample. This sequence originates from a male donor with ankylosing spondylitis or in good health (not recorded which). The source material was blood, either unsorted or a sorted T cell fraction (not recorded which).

The bases read TGCGCCAGCAGCTTTGGACAGGGGGCTTTCTTT. This is translated as CASSFGQGAFF. The rearranged chain carries TRBV5-1 and TRBJ1-1; 9 bases in the middle match TRBD1. The CDR3 goes from the cysteine to the phenylalanine over 11 residues. CDR3 DNA is the only sequence kept; it has 33 bases, read in frame from the first base. V loses 2 bases at its end and J loses 11 bases; junction bases beyond the gene matches: 1. CDR1 is given as SGHRS and CDR2 as YFSETQ, both from the germline V gene. Full variable domain (CDR3 extended with the reference TRBV5-1 and TRBJ1-1 proteins): KAGVTQTPRYLIKTRGQQVTLSCSPISGHRSVSWYQQTPGQGLQFLFEYFSETQRNKGNFPGRFSGRQFSNSRSEMNVSTLELGDSALYLCASSFGQGAFFGQGTRLTVV.